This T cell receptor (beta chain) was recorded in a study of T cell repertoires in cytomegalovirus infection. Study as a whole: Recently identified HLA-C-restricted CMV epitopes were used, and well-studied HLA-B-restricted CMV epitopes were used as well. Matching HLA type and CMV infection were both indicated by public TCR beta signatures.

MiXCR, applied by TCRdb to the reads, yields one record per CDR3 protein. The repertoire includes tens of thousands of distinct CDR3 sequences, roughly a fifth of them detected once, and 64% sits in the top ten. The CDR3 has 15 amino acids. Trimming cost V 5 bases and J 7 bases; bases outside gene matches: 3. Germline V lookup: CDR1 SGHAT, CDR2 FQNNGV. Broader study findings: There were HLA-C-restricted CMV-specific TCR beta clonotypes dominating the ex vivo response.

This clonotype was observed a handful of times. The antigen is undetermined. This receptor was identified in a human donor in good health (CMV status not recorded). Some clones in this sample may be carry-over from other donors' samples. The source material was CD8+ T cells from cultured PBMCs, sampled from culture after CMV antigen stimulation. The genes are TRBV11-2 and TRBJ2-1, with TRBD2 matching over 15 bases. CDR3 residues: CASSHGLAGGNEQFF. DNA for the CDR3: TGTGCCAGCAGCCACGGACTAGCGGGGGGGAATGAGCAGTTCTTC.